The 10 T cell receptor beta chains reported below all come from one sample, sequenced in a study of T cell repertoires in cytomegalovirus infection. TCRdb fed the reads into MiXCR, producing one record per CDR3 protein. The table lists some 270,000 distinct CDR3 sequences, more than 15% of them singletons. Sequencing was performed on CD8+ T cells from PBMCs. Receptors were obtained from a human donor in good health (CMV status not recorded). Some clones in this sample may be carry-over from other donors' samples.

This clonotype has a count of ten or more. The chain employs TRBV29-1 and TRBJ1-2, with TRBD1 matching over 9 bases. CDR3 length equals 14 residues. The trim removed 7 bases at V and 3 bases at J, leaving 9 bases unmatched. Germline CDR1 is SQVTM and CDR2 is ANQGSEA. CDR3 in DNA: TGCAGCGCTGGGACAGGGAATTTGGACTATGGCTACACCTTC. It is translated as CSAGTGNLDYGYTF.

This clonotype was seen a single time. Compared with germline, one end of the junction differs, possibly owing to a read error. The gene calls are TRBV12-3 or TRBV12-4 and TRBJ2-1, with 7 positions matching TRBD1. This CDR3 comprises 17 residues. CDR3 sequence (DNA): TGTGCCAGCAGTCCAGGGACAGCGAGGGGCTCCTACAATAAGCAGTTCTTC. Encoded protein: CASSPGTARGSYNKQFF.

The chain couples TRBV15 to TRBJ1-3; TRBD1 is a possible D gene (6 bases). Trimming took 5 bases from V and 4 from J, leaving 12 bases between them. The CDR3 covers 14 residues. Germline V gene sequence: CDR1 LNHNV, CDR2 YYDKDF (reference sequence). The CDR3 region is CATSLRGLGNTIYF. The CDR3 bases are TGTGCCACCAGCCTCAGGGGCCTCGGAAACACCATATATTTT.

This clonotype was observed a few times. V usage is TRBV6-6 and J usage is TRBJ2-7, with D maybe TRBD1 (5 bases). The CDR3 has 18 amino acids. Germline CDR1 and CDR2: MNHNY and SVGAGI (reference sequence). Trimming cost V 2 bases and J 2 bases, with 22 bases left between them. CDR3: CASSYDSSPIDDPYEQYF. CDR3 nucleotide sequence: TGTGCCAGCAGTTACGACAGCAGCCCAATAGATGATCCCTACGAGCAGTACTTC.

This clonotype was seen a few times. This chain connects TRBV7-9 to TRBJ1-2; maybe TRBD1 (5 bases). The germline gives CDR1 SEHNR, CDR2 FQNEAQ (reference sequence). The V gene lost 5 bases and the J gene lost 6 bases, with 10 bases spanning the gap. The CDR3 has 12 amino acids. In DNA form, the CDR3 reads TGTGCCAGCAGCAAGGCGGGGGATGGCTACACCTTC. The encoded protein is CASSKAGDGYTF.

J is TRBJ2-4 and V is TRBV11-2; no clear D. Trimming removed 3 bases from V and 4 bases from J, with 4 bases in between. Germline CDR1 SGHAT, CDR2 FQNNGV. This CDR3 spans 12 amino acids. The CDR3 DNA reads as TGTGCCAGCAGCTTTCAGAAAAACATTCAGTACTTC. It is translated as CASSFQKNIQYF. Based on the CDR3 plus reference TRBV11-2 and TRBJ2-4, the full variable domain is EAGVAQSPRYKIIEKRQSVAFWCNPISGHATLYWYQQILGQGPKLLIQFQNNGVVDDSQLPKDRFSAERLKGVDSTLKIQPAKLEDSAVYLCASSFQKNIQYFGAGTRLSVL.

The chain uses TRBV7-9 and TRBJ2-2, with TRBD2 as a possible D gene (6 bases). There are 17 residues in the CDR3. Trimming shortened V by 2 bases and J by 5 bases, and 18 bases separated the two germline ends. CDR1 and CDR2 (germline): SEHNR, FQNEAQ (reference sequence). This CDR3 reads CASSLTGGTLRTGELFF. In DNA, the CDR3 is TGTGCCAGCAGCTTAACCGGAGGGACCCTAAGGACCGGGGAGCTGTTTTTT.

This clonotype was counted a few times. The chain combines TRBV12-3 or TRBV12-4 with TRBJ2-7; D is unclear. Trimming removed 5 bases at V and 2 bases at J, with 13 bases between. The CDR3 is made up of 14 amino acids. CDR3 coding DNA: TGTGCCAGCAGTCCCCTCACTGACCCCTACGAGCAGTACTTC. It specifies CASSPLTDPYEQYF.

Only a few counts were recorded for this clonotype. The chain uses TRBV4-3 and TRBJ1-1; D is ambiguous. CDR1 and CDR2 from the germline V gene are LGHNA and YSLEER. The V end was cut by 0 bases, the J end by 5 bases, with 10 bases between. CDR3 length: 14 amino acids. The CDR3, as DNA: TGCGCCAGCAGCCAAGATGTTACGGGAACTGAAGCTTTCTTT. Its protein product is CASSQDVTGTEAFF.

Ten or more counts support this clonotype. This chain connects TRBV7-9 to TRBJ2-5, with D tentatively TRBD1 (5 bases). V lost 8 bases to trimming and J lost 4 bases, with 26 bases between them. CDR3 length equals 17 residues. Germline V CDR1 and CDR2: SEHNR, FQNEAQ (reference sequence). The chain's CDR3 is CASSLPPSGPPGETQYF. As DNA, the CDR3 is TGTGCCAGCTCATTACCCCCCTCAGGGCCCCCCGGAGAGACCCAGTACTTC.